This T cell receptor beta chain was captured by sequencing in a study of cytomegalovirus exposure and HLA in healthy donors. Germline lookup yields CDR1 LNHDA and CDR2 SQIVND (reference sequence). The CDR3 runs 15 residues. Trimming took 5 bases from V and 6 from J; bases not matched to a gene: 5. The PCR had 60 Vbeta and 13 Jbeta primers. Method: immunoSEQ multiplex PCR; TCRdb's copy keeps in-frame clones and lacks some. The sample holds roughly 120,000 clones, approximately 80% seen once. Sequences were obtained from PBMCs. The sequence was obtained from a young man in good health and CMV-seronegative. V usage is TRBV19 and J usage is TRBJ2-7, with 15 bases identical to TRBD2. CDR3: CASSAGTSGRIEQYF. Here the CDR3 DNA reads TGTGCCAGTAGTGCCGGGACTAGCGGGAGGATCGAGCAGTACTTC.